A selection of T cell receptor beta chains follows, all from one sample in a study of T cell clones after liver transplantation. Clones were sequenced by immunoSEQ multiplex PCR, and TCRdb holds only the in-frame ones, with some missing. This table has tens of thousands of clones, about 71% appearing once. The specimen comprised CD4+ T cells from blood, sampled at the roughly 16-month timepoint. These receptors originate from a human patient who received a liver transplant. A share of the T cells may be of graft donor origin. The CDR3 runs from the conserved cysteine through the conserved F or W.

v_call,cdr3_length,j_call,cdr3_aa
TRBV30,12,TRBJ2-6,CAWSSGANVLTF
TRBV5-6,17,TRBJ2-2,CASSLVVAGSDTGELFF
TRBV11-2,14,TRBJ1-1,CASSFSEMNTEAFF
TRBV5-1,12,TRBJ2-2,CASSLTTGELFF
TRBV19,15,TRBJ1-5,CASKPQGTPNQPQHF
TRBV6-5,15,TRBJ1-4,CASRRTGTLDEKLFF
TRBV18,11,TRBJ2-5,CASSPEKTQYF
TRBV5-6,11,TRBJ1-2,CASSSYEENTF
TRBV5-1,14,TRBJ1-1,CASSLVGVNTEAFF
TRBV19,11,TRBJ2-2,CASRNTGELFF
TRBV2,11,TRBJ1-1,CASRPEVEAFF
TRBV7-2,12,TRBJ2-3,CASSLEGMSQYF
TRBV5-4,17,TRBJ2-3,CASSLVVAGGVEDTQYF
TRBV30,14,TRBJ1-2,CAWSPPPASYGYTF
TRBV7-9,16,TRBJ2-2,CASTRARGTDTGELFF
TRBV19,16,TRBJ1-4,CASSIGGRRTNEKLFF
TRBV7-9,15,TRBJ2-3,CASSRIAGGTDTQYF
TRBV19,16,TRBJ1-2,CATNGDRALTFYGYTF
TRBV2,15,TRBJ2-1,CASSDSGSSYNEQFF
TRBV30,14,TRBJ2-5,CAWSANNRGETQYF
TRBV28,19,TRBJ1-2,CASSLILTGTEIANYGYTF
TRBV6-5,14,TRBJ2-7,CASSFDPFTYEQYF
TRBV27,11,TRBJ2-3,CASSPWGTQYF
TRBV7-9,11,TRBJ2-1,CASSLDREQFF
TRBV18,17,TRBJ1-3,CASSPFLDAGAGNTIYF
TRBV10-2,14,TRBJ2-5,CASSGQGFGETQYF
TRBV5-1,15,TRBJ1-1,CASSDRDRLNTEAFF
TRBV10-3,15,TRBJ1-2,CAISGAGAHHYGYTF
TRBV7-6,14,TRBJ2-7,CASSLGQSSYEQYF
TRBV19,16,TRBJ1-1,CASSRRLDSLNTEAFF
TRBV19,17,TRBJ2-1,CASSLSGSGGSYNEQFF
TRBV4-2,20,TRBJ2-6,CASSPGVGTDFSSGANVLTF
TRBV19,12,TRBJ1-3,CASSPERNTIYF
TRBV27,17,TRBJ1-3,CASSQTPGGSDGNTIYF
TRBV6-5,12,TRBJ2-1,CASSQGTFEQFF
TRBV7-2,13,TRBJ1-5,CASSLGGGQPQHF
TRBV2,15,TRBJ2-6,CASSDVFSGANVLTF
TRBV28,13,TRBJ1-1,CASTGHMNTEAFF
TRBV5-1,14,TRBJ2-3,CASSPSLNLDTQYF
TRBV29-1,13,TRBJ2-7,CSVSGGMPYEQYF
TRBV7-9,15,TRBJ1-1,CASSYGTTKPTEAFF
TRBV7-9,15,TRBJ2-2,CASRPGQGGTGELFF
TRBV18,12,TRBJ1-2,CASSPDSRGYTF
TRBV6-1,13,TRBJ1-5,CASNPGGRQPQHF